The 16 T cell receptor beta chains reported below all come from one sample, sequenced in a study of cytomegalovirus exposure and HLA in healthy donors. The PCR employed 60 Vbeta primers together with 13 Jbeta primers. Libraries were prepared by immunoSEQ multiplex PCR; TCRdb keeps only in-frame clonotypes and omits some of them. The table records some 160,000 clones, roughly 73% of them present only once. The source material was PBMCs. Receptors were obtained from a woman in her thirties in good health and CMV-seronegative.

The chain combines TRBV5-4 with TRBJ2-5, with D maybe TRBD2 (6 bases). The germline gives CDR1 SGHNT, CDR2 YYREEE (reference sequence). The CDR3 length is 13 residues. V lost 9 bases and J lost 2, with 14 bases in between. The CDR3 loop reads CATGTPSQETQYF. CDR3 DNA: TGTGCCACTGGGACTCCGTCTCAAGAGACCCAGTACTTC.

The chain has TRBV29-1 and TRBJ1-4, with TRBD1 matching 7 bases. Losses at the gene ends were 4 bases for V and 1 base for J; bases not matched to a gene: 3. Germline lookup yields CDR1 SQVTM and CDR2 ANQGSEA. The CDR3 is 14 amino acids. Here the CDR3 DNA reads TGCAGCGTTGCCCGACAGGGAACTAATGAAAAACTGTTTTTT. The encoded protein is CSVARQGTNEKLFF.

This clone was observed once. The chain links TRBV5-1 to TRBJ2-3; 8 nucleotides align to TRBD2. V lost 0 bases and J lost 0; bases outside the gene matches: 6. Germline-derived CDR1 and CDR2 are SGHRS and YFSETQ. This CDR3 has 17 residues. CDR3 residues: CASSLEVRGASTDTQYF. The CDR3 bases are TGCGCCAGCAGCTTGGAGGTGCGGGGGGCTAGCACAGATACGCAGTATTTT.

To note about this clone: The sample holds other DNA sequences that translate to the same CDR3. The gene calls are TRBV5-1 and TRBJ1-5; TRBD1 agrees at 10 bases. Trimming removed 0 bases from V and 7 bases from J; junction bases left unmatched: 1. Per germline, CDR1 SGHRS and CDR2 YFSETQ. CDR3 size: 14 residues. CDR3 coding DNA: TGCGCCAGCAGCTTGGGGACAGGGGGACAGCCCCAGCATTTT. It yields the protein CASSLGTGGQPQHF.

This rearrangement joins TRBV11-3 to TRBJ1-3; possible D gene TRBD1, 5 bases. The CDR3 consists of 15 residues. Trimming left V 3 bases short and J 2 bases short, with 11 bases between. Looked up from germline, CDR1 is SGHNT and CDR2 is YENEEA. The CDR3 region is CASSLGGKTGNTIYF. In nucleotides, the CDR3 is TGTGCCAGCAGCTTGGGGGGGAAGACTGGAAACACCATATATTTT.

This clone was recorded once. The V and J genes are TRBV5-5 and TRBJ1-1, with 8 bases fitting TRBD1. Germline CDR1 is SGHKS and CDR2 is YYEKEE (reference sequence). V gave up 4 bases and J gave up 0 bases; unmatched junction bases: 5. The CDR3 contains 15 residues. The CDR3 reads CASSRQGRLNTEAFF. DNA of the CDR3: TGTGCCAGCAGCCGACAGGGGCGTCTGAACACTGAAGCTTTCTTT.

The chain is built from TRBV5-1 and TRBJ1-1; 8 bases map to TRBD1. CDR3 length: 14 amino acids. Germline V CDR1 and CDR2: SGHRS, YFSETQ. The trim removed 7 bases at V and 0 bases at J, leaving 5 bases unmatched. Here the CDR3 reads CASGPGGLNTEAFF. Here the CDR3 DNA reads TGCGCCAGCGGTCCAGGGGGCTTGAACACTGAAGCTTTCTTT.

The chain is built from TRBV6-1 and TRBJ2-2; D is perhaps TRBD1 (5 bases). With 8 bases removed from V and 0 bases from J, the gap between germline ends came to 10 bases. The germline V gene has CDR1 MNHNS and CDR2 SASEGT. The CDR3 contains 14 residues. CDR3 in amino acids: CASGWTTNTGELFF. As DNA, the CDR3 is TGTGCCAGCGGATGGACAACGAACACCGGGGAGCTGTTTTTT.

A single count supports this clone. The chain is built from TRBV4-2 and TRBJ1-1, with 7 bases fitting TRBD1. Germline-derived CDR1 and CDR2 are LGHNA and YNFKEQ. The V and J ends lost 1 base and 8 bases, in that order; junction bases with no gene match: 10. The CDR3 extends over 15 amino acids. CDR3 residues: CASSQVRQGGSEAFF. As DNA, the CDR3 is TGTGCCAGCAGCCAAGTAAGACAGGGTGGGTCAGAAGCTTTCTTT.

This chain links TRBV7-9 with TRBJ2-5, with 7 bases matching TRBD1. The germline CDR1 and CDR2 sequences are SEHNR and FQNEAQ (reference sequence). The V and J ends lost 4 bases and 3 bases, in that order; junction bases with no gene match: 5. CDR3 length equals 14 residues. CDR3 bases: TGTGCCAGCAGCTGGGGACAGCTAAAAGAGACCCAGTACTTC. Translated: CASSWGQLKETQYF.

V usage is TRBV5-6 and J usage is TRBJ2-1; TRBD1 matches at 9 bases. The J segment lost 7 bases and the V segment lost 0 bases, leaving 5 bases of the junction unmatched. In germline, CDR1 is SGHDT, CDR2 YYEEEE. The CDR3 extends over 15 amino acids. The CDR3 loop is CASSLAGQGRNEQFF. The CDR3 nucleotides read TGTGCCAGCAGCTTGGCGGGACAGGGACGGAATGAGCAGTTCTTC.

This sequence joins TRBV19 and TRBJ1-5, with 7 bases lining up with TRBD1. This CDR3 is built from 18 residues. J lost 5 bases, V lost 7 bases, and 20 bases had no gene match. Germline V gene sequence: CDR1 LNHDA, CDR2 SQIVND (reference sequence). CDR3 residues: CASIPGAPGGSSYQPQHF. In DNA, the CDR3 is TGTGCCAGTATCCCGGGGGCCCCAGGGGGTTCTTCCTATCAGCCCCAGCATTTT.

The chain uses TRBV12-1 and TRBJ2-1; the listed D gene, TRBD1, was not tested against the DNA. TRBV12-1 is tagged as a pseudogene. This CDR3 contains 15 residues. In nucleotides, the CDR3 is TGTGCCAGCAGCTATCCGGGACAGGGGAACAATGAGCAGTTCTTC. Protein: CASSYPGQGNNEQFF.

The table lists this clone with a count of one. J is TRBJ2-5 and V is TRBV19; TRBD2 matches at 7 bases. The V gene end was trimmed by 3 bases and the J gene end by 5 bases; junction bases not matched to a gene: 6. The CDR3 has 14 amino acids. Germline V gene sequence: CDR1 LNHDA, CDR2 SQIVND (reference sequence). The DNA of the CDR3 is TGTGCCAGTAGTATCCCGGGAGCGGGGGAGACCCAGTACTTC. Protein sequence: CASSIPGAGETQYF.

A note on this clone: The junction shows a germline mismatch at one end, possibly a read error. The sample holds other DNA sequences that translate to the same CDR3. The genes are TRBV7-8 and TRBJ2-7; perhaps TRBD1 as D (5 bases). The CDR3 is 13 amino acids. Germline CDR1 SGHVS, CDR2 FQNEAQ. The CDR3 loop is CASREKQAYEQYF. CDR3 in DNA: TGTGCTAGCAGGGAAAAGCAGGCATACGAGCAGTACTTC.

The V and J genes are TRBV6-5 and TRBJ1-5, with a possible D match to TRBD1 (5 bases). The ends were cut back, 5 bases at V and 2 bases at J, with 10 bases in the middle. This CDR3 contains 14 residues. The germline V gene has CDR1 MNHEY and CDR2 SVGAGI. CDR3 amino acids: CASSRGGGNQPQHF. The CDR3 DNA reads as TGTGCCAGCAGTAGGGGTGGGGGCAATCAGCCCCAGCATTTT.